A selection of T cell receptor beta chains follows, all from one sample in a study of Graves' ophthalmopathy and Graves' hyperthyroidism. MiXCR, run by TCRdb on the multiplex PCR reads, gives a single entry per CDR3 protein. The repertoire holds a few hundred thousand distinct CDR3 sequences, with under 25% as singletons. The sequencing sample was made of peripheral blood. These receptors all come from a woman between 18 and 29 years old with stable Graves' hyperthyroidism. Both conserved end residues are part of each CDR3. The D gene is left open where the match is weak. Clone size is not always given. Where it is, it says once, few, many or a class for expanded clones.

v_gene,j_gene,d_gene,abundance,CDR3aa,CDR3nt
TRBV25-1,TRBJ1-5,NA,many,CASSGLHNQPQHF,TGTGCCAGCAGTGGACTACACAATCAGCCCCAGCATTTT
TRBV24-1,TRBJ2-5,TRBD1,many,CATSDLGQDQETQYF,TGTGCCACCAGTGACCTGGGACAGGACCAAGAGACCCAGTACTTC
TRBV14,TRBJ1-2,NA,once,CASSRGGSYGYTF,TGTGCCAGCAGCAGAGGGGGTAGCTATGGCTACACCTTC
TRBV28,TRBJ1-2,TRBD1,NA,CASSSTGTGHYGYTF,TGTGCCAGCAGCAGCACCGGGACAGGGCACTATGGCTACACCTTC
TRBV9,TRBJ2-2,NA,few,CASSVDADANTGELFF,TGTGCCAGCAGCGTAGATGCGGACGCGAACACCGGGGAGCTGTTTTTT
TRBV5-5,TRBJ2-5,TRBD1,few,CASSLVLGTGEETQYF,TGTGCCAGCAGCCTGGTGCTGGGGACAGGGGAAGAGACCCAGTACTTC
TRBV7-2,TRBJ2-5,NA,many,CASSWNTRLFQETQYF,TGTGCCAGCAGCTGGAATACGCGCCTATTTCAAGAGACCCAGTACTTC
TRBV19,TRBJ2-7,TRBD1,NA,CASSIVGTGGTYEQYF,TGTGCCAGTAGTATAGTCGGGACAGGGGGGACCTACGAGCAGTACTTC
TRBV12-3/TRBV12-4,TRBJ2-5,NA,many,CASSLTWDETQYF,TGTGCCAGCAGTTTGACCTGGGACGAGACCCAGTACTTC
TRBV6-4,TRBJ2-7,NA,few,CASNESLVIYEQYF,TGTGCCAGCAACGAGAGTCTAGTGATCTACGAGCAGTACTTC
TRBV6-1,TRBJ1-3,TRBD1,NA,CASTRDRGLPSGNTIYF,TGTGCCAGCACCCGGGACAGGGGCCTCCCCTCTGGAAACACCATATATTTT
TRBV2,TRBJ2-5,TRBD2,many,CASSTGLAAETQYF,TGTGCCAGCAGTACGGGACTAGCTGCGGAGACCCAGTACTTC
TRBV14,TRBJ1-2,NA,many,CASSQAPYLGGYTF,TGTGCCAGCAGCCAAGCCCCCTACCTAGGTGGCTACACCTTC
TRBV9,TRBJ2-3,TRBD2,many,CASSVGAGGTDTQYF,TGTGCCAGCAGCGTAGGAGCGGGAGGTACAGATACGCAGTATTTT
TRBV7-9,TRBJ1-2,TRBD1,once,CASSFLTGDDGYTF,TGTGCCAGCAGCTTCTTAACAGGGGATGATGGCTACACCTTC
TRBV6-2/TRBV6-3,TRBJ2-4,NA,once,CASSYSVTEGVQSNIQYF,TGTGCCAGCAGTTACTCGGTCACGGAGGGCGTTCAATCTAACATTCAGTACTTC
TRBV20-1,TRBJ1-1,NA,many,CSALSDKNTEAFF,TGCAGTGCTTTGAGCGACAAGAACACTGAAGCTTTCTTT
TRBV5-1,TRBJ1-6,NA,many,CASSLEQAGRSPLHF,TGCGCCAGCAGCTTGGAGCAGGCGGGTCGCTCACCCCTCCACTTT
TRBV7-3,TRBJ2-5,TRBD2,NA,CAWKRTSGSLGTQYF,TGTGCCTGGAAAAGGACTAGCGGGAGTCTAGGGACCCAGTACTTC
TRBV13,TRBJ2-7,TRBD1,many,CASSDRGTATYEQYF,TGTGCCAGCAGCGACAGGGGGACGGCAACCTACGAGCAGTACTTC
TRBV19,TRBJ2-7,NA,many,CASSGAVPSYEQYF,TGTGCCAGTAGTGGGGCAGTCCCATCCTACGAGCAGTACTTC
TRBV25-1,TRBJ2-5,NA,many,CASSVGARRTAQETQYF,TGTGCCAGCAGTGTCGGGGCGCGGAGGACAGCCCAAGAGACCCAGTACTTC
TRBV12-3/TRBV12-4,TRBJ2-5,TRBD2,many,CASSPGTRGQETQYF,TGTGCCAGCAGCCCCGGGACTAGGGGACAAGAGACCCAGTACTTC
TRBV3-1,TRBJ1-3,NA,NA,CASSQVLGNTIYF,TGTGCCAGCAGCCAAGTATTGGGAAACACCATATATTTT
TRBV28,TRBJ1-2,TRBD1,NA,CASSPPGQGLNYGYTF,TGTGCCAGCAGTCCACCGGGACAGGGCTTAAACTATGGCTACACCTTC
TRBV6-2/TRBV6-3,TRBJ1-5,TRBD1,many,CASRARGTGNQPQHF,TGTGCCAGCAGGGCCAGGGGGACAGGGAATCAGCCCCAGCATTTT
TRBV6-2/TRBV6-3,TRBJ2-2,TRBD1,NA,CASSPGTARVGYTGELFF,TGTGCCAGCAGCCCCGGGACAGCTCGGGTAGGGTACACCGGGGAGCTGTTTTTT
TRBV24-1,TRBJ1-5,NA,many,CATSPGYSNQPQHF,TGTGCCACCAGTCCAGGATATAGCAATCAGCCCCAGCATTTT
TRBV30,TRBJ2-2,TRBD1,few,CAWSQAGTGGGGTGELFF,TGTGCCTGGAGCCAGGCCGGGACAGGGGGCGGTGGGACCGGGGAGCTGTTTTTT
TRBV19,TRBJ1-5,NA,many,CASSGGQPQTYSNQPQHF,TGTGCCAGTAGCGGTGGACAGCCTCAAACGTATAGCAATCAGCCCCAGCATTTT
TRBV6-2/TRBV6-3,TRBJ2-5,NA,many,CASSWAEKAETQYF,TGTGCCAGCAGTTGGGCGGAAAAGGCAGAGACCCAGTACTTC
TRBV30,TRBJ2-7,NA,many,CAWSVIYIRAYEQYF,TGTGCCTGGAGTGTAATATACATAAGGGCCTACGAGCAGTACTTC
TRBV6-1,TRBJ1-5,TRBD1,NA,CASTGYGQGTQPQHF,TGTGCCAGCACCGGATACGGACAGGGGACACAGCCCCAGCATTTT
TRBV5-1,TRBJ1-2,NA,many,CASSLSTGVGWSGYTF,TGCGCCAGCAGCTTGTCCACCGGGGTAGGGTGGTCTGGCTACACCTTC
TRBV19,TRBJ1-1,NA,NA,CASTMVDWTLNTEAFF,TGTGCCAGTACCATGGTCGATTGGACGCTGAACACTGAAGCTTTCTTT
TRBV11-3,TRBJ2-5,NA,many,CASSTQHQETQYF,TGTGCCAGCAGCACACAGCACCAAGAGACCCAGTACTTC
TRBV6-5,TRBJ1-1,TRBD1,NA,CASSSTGESTEAFF,TGTGCCAGCAGTTCGACAGGGGAGAGCACTGAAGCTTTCTTT
TRBV28,TRBJ2-5,TRBD1,NA,CASSHLGQGADPHQETQYF,TGTGCCAGCAGTCACCTAGGACAGGGGGCCGACCCCCATCAAGAGACCCAGTACTTC
TRBV20-1,TRBJ1-2,NA,many,CSARGVGEDYGYTF,TGCAGTGCTAGGGGAGTGGGGGAGGACTATGGCTACACCTTC
TRBV15,TRBJ2-5,NA,NA,CATSREGRFQETQYF,TGTGCCACCAGCAGAGAGGGGCGGTTCCAAGAGACCCAGTACTTC